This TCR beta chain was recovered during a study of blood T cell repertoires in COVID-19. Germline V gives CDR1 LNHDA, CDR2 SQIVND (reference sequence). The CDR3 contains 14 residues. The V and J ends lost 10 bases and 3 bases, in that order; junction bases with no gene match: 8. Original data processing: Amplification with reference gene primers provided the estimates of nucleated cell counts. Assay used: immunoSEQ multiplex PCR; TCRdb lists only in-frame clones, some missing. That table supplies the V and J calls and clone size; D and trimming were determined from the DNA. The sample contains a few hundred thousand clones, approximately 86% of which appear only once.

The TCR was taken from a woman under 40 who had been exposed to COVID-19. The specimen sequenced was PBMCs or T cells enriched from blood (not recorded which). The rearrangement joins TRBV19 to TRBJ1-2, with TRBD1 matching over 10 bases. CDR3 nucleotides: TGTGCCACCTCCGCCGGGACAGGGGACTATGGCTACACCTTC. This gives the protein CATSAGTGDYGYTF.